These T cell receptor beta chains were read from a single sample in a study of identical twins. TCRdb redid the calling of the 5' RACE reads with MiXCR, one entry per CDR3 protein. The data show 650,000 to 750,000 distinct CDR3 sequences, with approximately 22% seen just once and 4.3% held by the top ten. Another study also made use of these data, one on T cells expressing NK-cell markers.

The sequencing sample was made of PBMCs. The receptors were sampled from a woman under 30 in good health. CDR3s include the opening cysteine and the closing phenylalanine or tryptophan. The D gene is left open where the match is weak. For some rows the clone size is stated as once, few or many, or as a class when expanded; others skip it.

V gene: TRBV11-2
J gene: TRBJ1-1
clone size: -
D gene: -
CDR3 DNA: TGTGCCAGCAGCTTTTCCCCGCGAAACATTGGCGCTCCTATGAACACTGAAGCTTTCTTT
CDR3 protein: CASSFSPRNIGAPMNTEAFF

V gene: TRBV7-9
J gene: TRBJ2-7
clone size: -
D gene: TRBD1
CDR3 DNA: TGTGCCAGCAGCTTTTCGACAGGGGCCGGCGAGCAGTACTTC
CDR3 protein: CASSFSTGAGEQYF

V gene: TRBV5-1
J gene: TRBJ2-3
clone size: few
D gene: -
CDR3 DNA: TGCGCCAGCAGCTTGGAAGAGCGGAGCACAGATACGCAGTATTTT
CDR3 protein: CASSLEERSTDTQYF

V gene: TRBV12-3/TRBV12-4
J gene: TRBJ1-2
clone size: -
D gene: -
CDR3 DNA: TGTGCCAGCAGTTTTGATTTGGGGGCTGGCTATGGCTACACCTTC
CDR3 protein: CASSFDLGAGYGYTF

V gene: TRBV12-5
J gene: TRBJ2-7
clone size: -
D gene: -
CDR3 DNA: TGTGCTAGTGGTTTAGGTTGGGGGTCCTCCCGTTACGAGCAGTACTTC
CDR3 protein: CASGLGWGSSRYEQYF

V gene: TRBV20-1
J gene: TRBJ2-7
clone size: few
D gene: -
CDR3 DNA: TGCAGTGCTAGACCACGGGGCCCTCGACTCTACGAGCAGTACTTC
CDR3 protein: CSARPRGPRLYEQYF

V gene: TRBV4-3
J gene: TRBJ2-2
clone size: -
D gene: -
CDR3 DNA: TGCGCCAGCAGCCCCGTAGGCGGCAGGGCATACGGGGAGCTGTTTTTT
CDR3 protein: CASSPVGGRAYGELFF

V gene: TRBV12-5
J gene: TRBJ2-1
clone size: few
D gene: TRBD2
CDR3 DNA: TGTGCTAGTGGTAGCGGGGAAAGCTCCTACAATGAGCAGTTCTTC
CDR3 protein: CASGSGESSYNEQFF

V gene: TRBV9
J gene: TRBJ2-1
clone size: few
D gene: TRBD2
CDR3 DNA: TGTGCCAGCAGCGAGAGCGGGGGGGATGAGCAGTTCTTC
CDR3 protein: CASSESGGDEQFF

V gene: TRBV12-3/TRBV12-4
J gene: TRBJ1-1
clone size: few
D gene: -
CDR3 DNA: TGTGCCAGCAGCCTTGGGGGACACGAAGCTTTCTTT
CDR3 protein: CASSLGGHEAFF

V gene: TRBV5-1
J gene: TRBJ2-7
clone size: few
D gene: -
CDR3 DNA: TGCGCCAGCAGCTTCGCAGAGAACTCCTACGAGCAGTACTTC
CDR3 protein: CASSFAENSYEQYF

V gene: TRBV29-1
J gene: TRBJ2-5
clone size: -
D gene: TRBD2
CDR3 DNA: TGCAGCGTTTCCCTCATGGCGGGAGGGGAGACCCAGTACTTC
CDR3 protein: CSVSLMAGGETQYF

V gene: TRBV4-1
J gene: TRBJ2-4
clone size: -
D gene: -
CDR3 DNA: TGCGCCAGCAGCCCCTTGGGGAGTCGGGCCAAAAACATTCAGTACTTC
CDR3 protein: CASSPLGSRAKNIQYF

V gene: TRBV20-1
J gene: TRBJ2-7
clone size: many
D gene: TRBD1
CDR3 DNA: TGCAGTGCTAGAGGGTCTGAGGACAGGGGACCCTACGAGCAGTACTTC
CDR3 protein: CSARGSEDRGPYEQYF

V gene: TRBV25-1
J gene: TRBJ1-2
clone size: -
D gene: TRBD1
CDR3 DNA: TGTGCCAGCAGTGTTCCCCTTGGACAGGGGGAGACGAATGGCTACACCTTC
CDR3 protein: CASSVPLGQGETNGYTF

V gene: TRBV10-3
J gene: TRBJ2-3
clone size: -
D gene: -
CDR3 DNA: TGTGCCATCAGGGGGTCCCCGGATACGCAGTATTTT
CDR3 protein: CAIRGSPDTQYF

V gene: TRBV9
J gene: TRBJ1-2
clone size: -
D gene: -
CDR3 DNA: TGTGCCAGCAGCGTAGGGAGCAGGGGAGGTGAAGGCTACACCTTC
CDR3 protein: CASSVGSRGGEGYTF

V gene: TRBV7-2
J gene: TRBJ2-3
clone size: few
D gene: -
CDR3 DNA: TGTGCCAGCAGCTTAGTTGAGTGGGCAGATACGCAGTATTTT
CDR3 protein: CASSLVEWADTQYF